This record looks at one TCR beta chain sequence and its context. This clonotype has more than one count but fewer than ten. It lacks a known antigen. No clone much larger than this one lies a single base away; base qualities are absent. Hyperthyroidism patients were newly diagnosed, with disease duration under 2 months, and aged 18 to 65 years. Any patient with an uncontrolled infection, another autoimmune disease, pregnancy or lactation was excluded. Diagnoses were established on the basis of clinical symptoms, serum thyroxine and TRAb, thyroid ultrasound, and orbital computed tomography. Blood from progressor patients was collected at the time of first diagnosis with hyperthyroidism, before any ophthalmopathy symptoms had appeared. Ficoll-Paque density gradient centrifugation was used to isolate PBMCs from approximately 10 ml of fresh peripheral blood. Patients classed as progressors first received a Graves' hyperthyroidism diagnosis and then went on to develop ophthalmopathy during follow-up. Total RNA was extracted with Trizol reagent, and quality was checked on an Agilent 2100 Bioanalyzer.

This entry comes from a study of T cells in Graves' hyperthyroidism and ophthalmopathy (dated by TCRdb to between 2018 and 2021). Describing the broader study: Peripheral blood was collected at initial diagnosis, before any treatment. In addition, the study compared T-cell repertoires in thyroid tissue and in blood from over 5 Graves' hyperthyroidism patients. The paper reports TCR Vbeta CDR3 sequencing of approximately 140 peripheral blood samples: 40 to 45 ophthalmopathy, fewer than 80 hyperthyroidism and approximately 17 progressor patients. A discovery cohort of approximately 97 patients, fewer than 50 with Graves' ophthalmopathy and about 58 with stable Graves' hyperthyroidism, was used to find distinguishing TCR V-J signatures. Prospective prediction of ophthalmopathy was tested in an independent validation cohort of fewer than 20 hyperthyroidism patients and around 16 patients who later progressed to ophthalmopathy. The roughly 94 discovery patients were randomly split 7:3 into training and test sets. Following sampling, methimazole starting at 30 mg daily was given to hyperthyroidism patients, and high-dose intravenous methylprednisolone was given to ophthalmopathy patients. Overall study outcomes, separate from this receptor: No statistical method was used to fix the sample size in advance, and group allocation was not hidden from the investigators. In validation, the model predicted progression to ophthalmopathy a median of approximately 6.3 months before onset, with about 70% sensitivity and almost 75% specificity. Ophthalmopathy was separated from stable hyperthyroidism by a 13 V-J signature model, with approximately 86% sensitivity and 81% to 83% specificity obtained in cross-validation and 80%/75% obtained in testing. Most expanded thyroid clonotypes (frequency above 0.001) were also found in blood, which suggests that blood repertoires may mirror thyroid immune responses.

TCR beta CDR3 regions were amplified from RNA transcripts. A first-round RT-PCR of the TCR CDR3 used the HTBI primer set with the Qiagen OneStep RT-PCR kit. The libraries were constructed in a second round of multiplex PCR and then size-selected and purified. Sequencing of the libraries was done on an Illumina HiSeq2000 using paired-end 100 bp reads. As for how the authors treated the data: SOAPnuke was used to process the raw data, removing reads that contained adapters or uncalled bases, had a mean Phred below 15, or lacked an exact match to the constant primer or identifier. High-quality paired reads were merged using COPE v1.2.5, and each unique nucleotide sequence was defined as a clonotype. MiTCR v1.1 was used to align clonotypes to the IMGT TRBV, TRBD and TRBJ reference segments. Only V-J combinations with frequency above 0.0001, covering 99.2% of repertoires, were analysed. The TCS score was defined as the ratio of F50 (clonal expansion) to E x V (chaos), calculated using BLOSUM62-based TCRdist between CDR3 peptides within each V-J. Welch's t-statistics and random forest reduced roughly 540 V-J features to under 15, which were used in a naive Bayes classifier (R e1071). The public reads were reanalyzed by TCRdb: fastp trimming at Q25, MiXCR alignment, in-frame beta chains only. When rows share a CDR3 protein, they turn into one entry using the most common DNA and genes. The V and J calls and clone size come from TCRdb's table, not from the authors' own analysis. Recorded for this sample are nearly 600,000 distinct CDR3 sequences; 11% to 15% of them occurred a single time. The ten biggest clones cover 5.8% of the sample.

Including cysteine and phenylalanine, the CDR3 has 16 amino acids. CDR3 DNA only is kept here, 48 bases in frame from base 1. V loses 1 base, J loses 2 bases, and the germline ends lie 14 bases apart. CDR1 and CDR2 were assigned from the germline V gene (reference sequence) as SEHNR and FQNEAQ. The sequencing sample was made of blood. Rearrangement joined TRBV7-9 to TRBJ2-5; matching of 5 bases hints at TRBD1 as the D gene. This clonotype was sampled from a woman aged 25-40 years with Graves' hyperthyroidism that later progressed to Graves' ophthalmopathy. The CDR3 reads as follows: CASSLEGRVWQETQYF. Here is the DNA: TGTGCCAGCAGCTTAGAAGGCAGGGTATGGCAAGAGACCCAGTACTTC.